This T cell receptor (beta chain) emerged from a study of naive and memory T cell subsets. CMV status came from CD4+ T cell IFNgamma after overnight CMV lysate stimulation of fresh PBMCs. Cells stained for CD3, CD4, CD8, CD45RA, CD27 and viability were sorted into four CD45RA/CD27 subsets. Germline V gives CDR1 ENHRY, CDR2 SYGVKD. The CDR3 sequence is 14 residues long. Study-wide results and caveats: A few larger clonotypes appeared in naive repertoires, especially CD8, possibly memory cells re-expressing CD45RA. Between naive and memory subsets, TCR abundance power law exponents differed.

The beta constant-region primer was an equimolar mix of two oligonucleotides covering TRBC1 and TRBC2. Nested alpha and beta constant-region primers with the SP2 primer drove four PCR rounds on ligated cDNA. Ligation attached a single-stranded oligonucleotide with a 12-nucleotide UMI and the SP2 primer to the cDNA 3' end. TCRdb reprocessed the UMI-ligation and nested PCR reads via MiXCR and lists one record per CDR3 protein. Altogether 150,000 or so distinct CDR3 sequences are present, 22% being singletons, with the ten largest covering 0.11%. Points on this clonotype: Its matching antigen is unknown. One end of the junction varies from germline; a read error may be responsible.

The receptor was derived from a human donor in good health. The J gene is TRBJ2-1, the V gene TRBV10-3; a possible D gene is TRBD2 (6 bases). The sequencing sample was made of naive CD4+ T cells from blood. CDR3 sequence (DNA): TGTGCCATCAGTGAGAGGACTACCTATAATGAGCAGTTCTTC. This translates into CAISERTTYNEQFF.